This TCR beta chain was observed in a study of shared clonotypes between healthy human individuals. Study findings and constraints: Of the naive CD4 clonotypes, approximately 5% were shared across a few donors. The four-donor shared clonotypes exceeded non-shared clonotypes in generation probability, with non-shared ones scoring lower.

The data were produced by immunoSEQ multiplex PCR, yet TCRdb's version contains in-frame clones alone and is incomplete. Of about 2.3 million clones detected, 85% to 95% appear once; the ten largest clones hold 0.3% to 0.4%. Notes on this clone: Its matching antigen is unknown.

This receptor was taken from a man between 18 and 35 years old in good health. Some clones in this sample may be carry-over from other donors' samples. The sample taken for sequencing was naive CD4+ T cells from PBMCs. The subset was: CD45RA+ positively selected.

CDR3 in amino acids: CASSDRGTDTQYF. DNA of the CDR3: TGTGCCAGCAGCGACAGAGGCACAGATACGCAGTATTTT. The V gene is TRBV5-6, the J gene TRBJ2-3, with a weak D call TRBD1 (5 bases). The CDR3 sequence is 13 residues long. V was cut by 4 bases and J by 1 base, with 7 bases left in between. Germline-derived CDR1 and CDR2 are SGHDT and YYEEEE.